A selection of T cell receptor beta chains follows, all from one sample in a study of cytomegalovirus exposure and HLA in healthy donors. Clones were sequenced by immunoSEQ multiplex PCR, and TCRdb holds only the in-frame ones, with some missing. The sample records roughly 90,000 clones, around 78% being singletons. Sequenced sample: PBMCs. The origin of the receptors is a woman aged 40 to 55 in good health and CMV-seropositive. Both conserved end residues are part of each CDR3. D genes are given only for firm matches. Not all rows give a size; the values are once, few, many and, for expanded clones, a class.

cdr3_nt	cdr3_aa	clone_size	v_call	j_call	d_call
TGTGCCATCAGCCCTTTGACCCAGGGGGCTGAGCAGTTCTTC	CAISPLTQGAEQFF	few	TRBV10-3	TRBJ2-1	TRBD1
TGTGCCAGCTCACCACCGGTCCCGGGGGCCTACGAGCAGTACTTC	CASSPPVPGAYEQYF	NA	TRBV18	TRBJ2-7	NA
TGTGCCAGCAGCCCGATGGGACAGGGGGATCACACCGGGGAGCTGTTTTTT	CASSPMGQGDHTGELFF	NA	TRBV5-6	TRBJ2-2	TRBD1
TGTGCCAGCAGTTCTGAGTCGTTCCAGGGATACGAGCAGTACTTC	CASSSESFQGYEQYF	NA	TRBV28	TRBJ2-7	NA
TGTGCCAGCAGCTCCGCGGGAGGCACTGAAGCTTTCTTT	CASSSAGGTEAFF	NA	TRBV7-2	TRBJ1-1	NA
TGTGCCAGCAGCCCTGGGCTGGTGCAGGGGTTATTGGGCTACACCTTC	CASSPGLVQGLLGYTF	NA	TRBV7-3	TRBJ1-2	NA
TGTGCCAGCAGCAAGATAGCGGGAGGGATCACCGGGGAGCTGTTTTTT	CASSKIAGGITGELFF	NA	TRBV7-3	TRBJ2-2	TRBD2
TGTGCCAGCAGTTTACTTCCCGGGACAGGGAGGGAGACCCAGTACTTC	CASSLLPGTGRETQYF	NA	TRBV27	TRBJ2-5	TRBD1
TGTGCCAGCTCCGAGACAGGGGGCGTCGACGAGCAGTACTTC	CASSETGGVDEQYF	NA	TRBV18	TRBJ2-7	TRBD1
TGTGCCAGCAGCCCGAACCAAGCGGGAGGAACAGATACGCAGTATTTT	CASSPNQAGGTDTQYF	many	TRBV7-2	TRBJ2-3	TRBD2
TGTGCCAGTAGTTTATCCGGGGTCCCTGGAAACACCATATATTTT	CASSLSGVPGNTIYF	NA	TRBV19	TRBJ1-3	NA
TGTGCCATCAAGGGGGCAGATACGCAGTATTTT	CAIKGADTQYF	NA	TRBV28	TRBJ2-3	NA
TGTGCCAGCAGCACAGGAACGGGTGGAAACACCATATATTTT	CASSTGTGGNTIYF	NA	TRBV6-1	TRBJ1-3	NA
TGTGCCAGCAGCTTGAGAACAGGGGGGAGCACTGAAGCTTTCTTT	CASSLRTGGSTEAFF	few	TRBV6-1	TRBJ1-1	TRBD1
TGTGCCAGCAGCCGAGAATTAGCGGGGTCGTACCCAATAAGCTCCTACAATGAGCAGTTCTTC	CASSRELAGSYPISSYNEQFF	NA	TRBV4-2	TRBJ2-1	TRBD2
TGTGCCAGCAGCCCGATACAGGGCTTCATCTACGAGCAGTACTTC	CASSPIQGFIYEQYF	NA	TRBV11-2	TRBJ2-7	NA
TGTGCCAGCAGTTTATTGCTACAGGGTCCCGGGGAGCTGTTTTTT	CASSLLLQGPGELFF	NA	TRBV27	TRBJ2-2	NA
TGTGCCAGTAGTACACAGGGGGCAACCGGGGAGCTGTTTTTT	CASSTQGATGELFF	NA	TRBV19	TRBJ2-2	TRBD1
TGTGCCAGCAGCCTCGACTTTTCTACTAATGAAAAACTGTTTTTT	CASSLDFSTNEKLFF	NA	TRBV5-5	TRBJ1-4	NA
TGTGCCAGCAGCTTAGGCAGGGCCGGCTCCTACGAGCAGTACTTC	CASSLGRAGSYEQYF	NA	TRBV7-9	TRBJ2-7	NA
TGTGCCAGCAGCCAAGAGACTAGCGCTGATACGCAGTATTTT	CASSQETSADTQYF	NA	TRBV4-2	TRBJ2-3	TRBD2
TGTGCCAGTAGTATCTTCTTCAGGGGCCCCCTCACGAAGCCCCAGCATTTT	CASSIFFRGPLTKPQHF	NA	TRBV19	TRBJ1-5	NA
TGTGCCAGCAGCCTTGGGGGGATAGTAGGGCAAGAGACCCAGTACTTC	CASSLGGIVGQETQYF	NA	TRBV2	TRBJ2-5	NA
TGTGCCAGCAGCTTAGGGGGTAGCGGACTTGCTCGGGAGCAGTACTTC	CASSLGGSGLAREQYF	NA	TRBV7-6	TRBJ2-7	NA
TGTGCCAGCAGTGACGCCGGGACTAGGGGAATCCAGTACTTC	CASSDAGTRGIQYF	few	TRBV6-1	TRBJ2-5	TRBD2
TGTGCCAGCTCACCATCGGGACAGGGCACAGATACGCAGTATTTT	CASSPSGQGTDTQYF	once	TRBV18	TRBJ2-3	TRBD1
TGTGCCAGCTCACAAACGACAGGGACGGACACTGAAGCTTTCTTT	CASSQTTGTDTEAFF	NA	TRBV18	TRBJ1-1	TRBD1
TGTGCCAGCAGCTCCGGGACTAGCGTGCGGAGTGAGCAGTTCTTC	CASSSGTSVRSEQFF	NA	TRBV7-2	TRBJ2-1	TRBD2
TGTGCCAGCAGTGTCGACTCGAACACCGGGGAGCTGTTTTTT	CASSVDSNTGELFF	NA	TRBV2	TRBJ2-2	NA
TGCGCCAGCAGCCAAGCGACTGTAAGCTCCTACGAGCAGTACTTC	CASSQATVSSYEQYF	few	TRBV4-3	TRBJ2-7	NA
TGTGCCAGCATCAGAAGAGGAAATGAGCAGTTCTTC	CASIRRGNEQFF	once	TRBV2	TRBJ2-1	NA
TGTGCCAGCAGCCCAGGGATCTACGAGCAGTACTTC	CASSPGIYEQYF	NA	TRBV11-2	TRBJ2-7	NA
TGTGCCAGCGGACAGCCCCTCACAGATACGCAGTATTTT	CASGQPLTDTQYF	NA	TRBV6-5	TRBJ2-3	NA
TGTGCCAGCAGTTCACAGGGGGGTTTGGTCCTCCACTTT	CASSSQGGLVLHF	few	TRBV27	TRBJ1-6	TRBD1
TGTGCCAGCAGCTACGAGGGGGCGCGTAGGAATTCACCCCTCCACTTT	CASSYEGARRNSPLHF	NA	TRBV6-5	TRBJ1-6	TRBD1
TGTGCCAGTAGTATAAGGGGGCCCGGGACAGGGTACCAGTACGTAGAGCAGTTCTTC	CASSIRGPGTGYQYVEQFF	NA	TRBV19	TRBJ2-1	TRBD1
TGTGCCAGCAGTTCGTACGGGACAGGCACCTACAATGAGCAGTTCTTC	CASSSYGTGTYNEQFF	NA	TRBV28	TRBJ2-1	TRBD1
TGTGCCATCTCAGGGGCCAGCAATCAGCCCCAGCATTTT	CAISGASNQPQHF	NA	TRBV6-1	TRBJ1-5	NA
TGTGCCAGCAGTTTGGACACCTCCTACGAGCAGTACTTC	CASSLDTSYEQYF	NA	TRBV28	TRBJ2-7	NA
TGTGCCAGCAGTGAAAATTGGCTAGCGGGAGGAGACGGAGAGACCCAGTACTTC	CASSENWLAGGDGETQYF	NA	TRBV2	TRBJ2-5	TRBD2
TGCGCCAGCAGCTCGGGACAGGGAAGTGAAAAACTGTTTTTT	CASSSGQGSEKLFF	NA	TRBV5-1	TRBJ1-4	TRBD1
TGCGCCAGCAGCGCAAAGGGACAGGCGAACACCGGGGAGCTGTTTTTT	CASSAKGQANTGELFF	NA	TRBV5-1	TRBJ2-2	TRBD1
TGTGCGACTAGCGGGGTCTACAATGAGCAGTTCTTC	CATSGVYNEQFF	NA	TRBV27	TRBJ2-1	TRBD2
TGTGCCAGCAGCTTAGGATTTTTCGGGACAGGGGCCACTGAAGCTTTCTTT	CASSLGFFGTGATEAFF	NA	TRBV11-2	TRBJ1-1	TRBD1
TGTGCCAGTAGTTCCAAGGGTGGGGGCAGGGGGTCCTACAATGAGCAGTTCTTC	CASSSKGGGRGSYNEQFF	many	TRBV19	TRBJ2-1	TRBD1
TGTGCCAGCAGGAGGGAGCCGTCTGGGGCCAACGTCCTGACTTTC	CASRREPSGANVLTF	NA	TRBV27	TRBJ2-6	NA
TGTGCCTGGAATTTGAGGGAGGGAGAGACCCAGTACTTC	CAWNLREGETQYF	NA	TRBV30	TRBJ2-5	TRBD2
TGCGCCAGCAGCTTGTTCATGGCCGAAGAAGCTTTCTTT	CASSLFMAEEAFF	few	TRBV5-1	TRBJ1-1	NA